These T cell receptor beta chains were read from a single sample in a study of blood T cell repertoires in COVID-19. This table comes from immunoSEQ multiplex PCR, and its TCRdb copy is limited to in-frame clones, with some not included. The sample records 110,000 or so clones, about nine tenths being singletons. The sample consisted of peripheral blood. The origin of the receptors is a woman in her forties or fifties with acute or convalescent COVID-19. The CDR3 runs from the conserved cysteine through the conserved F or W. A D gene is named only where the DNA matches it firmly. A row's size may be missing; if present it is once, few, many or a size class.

cdr3_nt: TGTGCCAGCTCACCCGGGACAGGGCCAAACAATGAGCAGTTCTTC; cdr3_aa: CASSPGTGPNNEQFF; clone_size: -; v_call: TRBV18; j_call: TRBJ2-1; d_call: TRBD1
cdr3_nt: TGTGCCAGCAGCCAAGACCCGGGACAGAAAAACATTCAGTACTTC; cdr3_aa: CASSQDPGQKNIQYF; clone_size: -; v_call: TRBV4-2; j_call: TRBJ2-4; d_call: TRBD1
cdr3_nt: TGTGCCAGTAGTTCCTCCGGCCTCGGGAGGGGTGAGCAGTTCTTC; cdr3_aa: CASSSSGLGRGEQFF; clone_size: once; v_call: TRBV19; j_call: TRBJ2-1; d_call: TRBD2
cdr3_nt: TGCGCCAGCAGCACGGGGATTCAAGAGACCCAGTACTTC; cdr3_aa: CASSTGIQETQYF; clone_size: -; v_call: TRBV5-1; j_call: TRBJ2-5; d_call: -
cdr3_nt: TGTGCCAGCAGCTTAGCGGGAGCACTGGAGACCCAGTACTTC; cdr3_aa: CASSLAGALETQYF; clone_size: -; v_call: TRBV7-9; j_call: TRBJ2-5; d_call: -
cdr3_nt: TGTGCCATCAGCGCCGGGGGTTATGGCTACACCTTC; cdr3_aa: CAISAGGYGYTF; clone_size: -; v_call: TRBV28; j_call: TRBJ1-2; d_call: -
cdr3_nt: TGTGCCAGCTCAGTACAGAGTTATGAAAAACTGTTTTTT; cdr3_aa: CASSVQSYEKLFF; clone_size: -; v_call: TRBV18; j_call: TRBJ1-4; d_call: -
cdr3_nt: TGTGCCAGCAGCTTAGCAAGTCAGGGTGGGAATTCACCCCTCCACTTT; cdr3_aa: CASSLASQGGNSPLHF; clone_size: -; v_call: TRBV7-8; j_call: TRBJ1-6; d_call: -
cdr3_nt: TGTGCCATCAGTGCTACAGGGGAGGAGACCCAGTACTTC; cdr3_aa: CAISATGEETQYF; clone_size: -; v_call: TRBV10-3; j_call: TRBJ2-5; d_call: TRBD1
cdr3_nt: TGTGCCAGTAGTATAACAGGGGGTTTCACAGATACGCAGTATTTT; cdr3_aa: CASSITGGFTDTQYF; clone_size: -; v_call: TRBV19; j_call: TRBJ2-3; d_call: TRBD1
cdr3_nt: TGCGCCAGCAGCTTGGCCGGGAGGGGTCTGAACTATGGCTACACCTTC; cdr3_aa: CASSLAGRGLNYGYTF; clone_size: -; v_call: TRBV5-1; j_call: TRBJ1-2; d_call: -
cdr3_nt: TGTGCCAGCAGTTATGAGTCATCGAACACTGAAGCTTTCTTT; cdr3_aa: CASSYESSNTEAFF; clone_size: -; v_call: TRBV6-2/TRBV6-3; j_call: TRBJ1-1; d_call: -
cdr3_nt: TGTGCCAGCAGTGAAATCCCGGACAATGAGCAGTTCTTC; cdr3_aa: CASSEIPDNEQFF; clone_size: -; v_call: TRBV6-1; j_call: TRBJ2-1; d_call: -
cdr3_nt: TGTGCCAGCAGCGTAGGTCTTGTACAGTACCAAGAGACCCAGTACTTC; cdr3_aa: CASSVGLVQYQETQYF; clone_size: -; v_call: TRBV9; j_call: TRBJ2-5; d_call: -
cdr3_nt: TGTGCCAGTAGTCGATTCAGGGGCCAAGGGGAAAACACCATATATTTT; cdr3_aa: CASSRFRGQGENTIYF; clone_size: -; v_call: TRBV19; j_call: TRBJ1-3; d_call: -
cdr3_nt: TGTGCCAGTAGTATAGGGGACAGGGGGCCGGACCAAGAGACCCAGTACTTC; cdr3_aa: CASSIGDRGPDQETQYF; clone_size: -; v_call: TRBV19; j_call: TRBJ2-5; d_call: TRBD1
cdr3_nt: TGTGCCAGCTCACCGCGGACAGGGGGCACAGATACGCAGTATTTT; cdr3_aa: CASSPRTGGTDTQYF; clone_size: -; v_call: TRBV18; j_call: TRBJ2-3; d_call: TRBD1
cdr3_nt: TGCAGTGCTAGTCCCCCCGGGACAGTCTCCTACGAGCAGTACTTC; cdr3_aa: CSASPPGTVSYEQYF; clone_size: -; v_call: TRBV20-1; j_call: TRBJ2-7; d_call: TRBD1
cdr3_nt: TGTGCCTGGAGTGTAGCCAGCGGGGGGTCGGGTGAGCAGTTCTTC; cdr3_aa: CAWSVASGGSGEQFF; clone_size: once; v_call: TRBV30; j_call: TRBJ2-1; d_call: TRBD2
cdr3_nt: TGTGCCTCAAAGAAAATTCGGGGTTTAAACTATGGCTACACCTTC; cdr3_aa: CASKKIRGLNYGYTF; clone_size: few; v_call: TRBV30; j_call: TRBJ1-2; d_call: -
cdr3_nt: TGTGCCAGCAGCCTCTTTCGGGCGGCGGGGGAGCAGTTCTTC; cdr3_aa: CASSLFRAAGEQFF; clone_size: -; v_call: TRBV28; j_call: TRBJ2-1; d_call: -
cdr3_nt: TGTGCCAGCAGCCAGGGGCAGGCTAATGAAAAACTGTTTTTT; cdr3_aa: CASSQGQANEKLFF; clone_size: -; v_call: TRBV5-6; j_call: TRBJ1-4; d_call: -
cdr3_nt: TGTGCCAGCAGTTCGACTAGCGGATCCTACAATGAGCAGTTCTTC; cdr3_aa: CASSSTSGSYNEQFF; clone_size: -; v_call: TRBV6-5; j_call: TRBJ2-1; d_call: TRBD2
cdr3_nt: TGTGCCAGCAGCAGGCCTTCAGGCGAAAAACTGTTTTTT; cdr3_aa: CASSRPSGEKLFF; clone_size: once; v_call: TRBV5-6; j_call: TRBJ1-4; d_call: -
cdr3_nt: TGTGCCAGCAGCAAAGGTAGGGGATGGGTAACTGAAGCTTTCTTT; cdr3_aa: CASSKGRGWVTEAFF; clone_size: -; v_call: TRBV21-1; j_call: TRBJ1-1; d_call: -
cdr3_nt: TGTGCCAGCACCCCTTTCGGACAGGTCAAGGACTACGAGCAGTACTTC; cdr3_aa: CASTPFGQVKDYEQYF; clone_size: -; v_call: TRBV2; j_call: TRBJ2-7; d_call: TRBD1
cdr3_nt: TGCGCCAGCAGCTCGGCCGGGACAGGGGGCGCTTCTAATGGCTACACCTTC; cdr3_aa: CASSSAGTGGASNGYTF; clone_size: -; v_call: TRBV5-1; j_call: TRBJ1-2; d_call: TRBD1
cdr3_nt: TGTGCCAGCAGCCCGGCAGGACAGGGTATCGCCTACGAGCAGTACTTC; cdr3_aa: CASSPAGQGIAYEQYF; clone_size: -; v_call: TRBV7-2; j_call: TRBJ2-7; d_call: TRBD1
cdr3_nt: TGTGCCAGCAGTCCGGGATACTCTGGAAACACCATATATTTT; cdr3_aa: CASSPGYSGNTIYF; clone_size: -; v_call: TRBV27; j_call: TRBJ1-3; d_call: -
cdr3_nt: TGTGCCAGCAGCTTAGGACAGGAAAATTCACCCCTCCACTTT; cdr3_aa: CASSLGQENSPLHF; clone_size: -; v_call: TRBV9; j_call: TRBJ1-6; d_call: TRBD1
cdr3_nt: TGTGCCAGCAGTCACAGGGCGTTGGGTTCACCCCTCCACTTT; cdr3_aa: CASSHRALGSPLHF; clone_size: -; v_call: TRBV3-1/TRBV3-2; j_call: TRBJ1-6; d_call: -
cdr3_nt: TGTGCCAGCAGCTCCCCGCCGGGGGGCGGGGAGACCCAGTACTTC; cdr3_aa: CASSSPPGGGETQYF; clone_size: once; v_call: TRBV9; j_call: TRBJ2-5; d_call: -
cdr3_nt: TGTGCCATCAGTGAGTCGAACAGGGGTACAAGCAATGAGCAGTTCTTC; cdr3_aa: CAISESNRGTSNEQFF; clone_size: -; v_call: TRBV10-3; j_call: TRBJ2-1; d_call: TRBD1
cdr3_nt: TGTGCCAGCATCCTCAGGGGGAACACTGAAGCTTTCTTT; cdr3_aa: CASILRGNTEAFF; clone_size: -; v_call: TRBV2; j_call: TRBJ1-1; d_call: -
cdr3_nt: TGTGCCAGCAGCTTAGGAACTGAGGGAACGACTGGAAACACCATATATTTT; cdr3_aa: CASSLGTEGTTGNTIYF; clone_size: -; v_call: TRBV7-8; j_call: TRBJ1-3; d_call: -
cdr3_nt: TGTGCCAGCAGCCCCGGGACAGGGAGCTCCTACGAGCAGTACTTC; cdr3_aa: CASSPGTGSSYEQYF; clone_size: -; v_call: TRBV7-6; j_call: TRBJ2-7; d_call: TRBD1
cdr3_nt: TGTGCCAGCAGCGGAGGGGGCGCAGGCAATCAGCCCCAGCATTTT; cdr3_aa: CASSGGGAGNQPQHF; clone_size: once; v_call: TRBV28; j_call: TRBJ1-5; d_call: TRBD1
cdr3_nt: TGTGCCAGCAGGGTTAGACAGGGGAATTCACCCCTCCACTTT; cdr3_aa: CASRVRQGNSPLHF; clone_size: -; v_call: TRBV2; j_call: TRBJ1-6; d_call: TRBD1
cdr3_nt: TGTGCCAGCAGCAGACAACTCACAGATACGCAGTATTTT; cdr3_aa: CASSRQLTDTQYF; clone_size: -; v_call: TRBV11-3; j_call: TRBJ2-3; d_call: -
cdr3_nt: TGTGCCAGTAGTCTCCTAACCGGTTTTAGAGACAGATACACCGGGGAGCTGTTTTTT; cdr3_aa: CASSLLTGFRDRYTGELFF; clone_size: -; v_call: TRBV19; j_call: TRBJ2-2; d_call: -
cdr3_nt: TGTGCCAGCAGTTACTCTCTGGGGCCCGAGATCGCCGAGCAGTACTTC; cdr3_aa: CASSYSLGPEIAEQYF; clone_size: -; v_call: TRBV6-2/TRBV6-3; j_call: TRBJ2-7; d_call: -
cdr3_nt: TGTGCCAGCAGCGTGGTGGGACAGCTGACCGGGGAGCTGTTTTTT; cdr3_aa: CASSVVGQLTGELFF; clone_size: -; v_call: TRBV9; j_call: TRBJ2-2; d_call: TRBD1
cdr3_nt: TGCGCCAGCAGGTACCTTCCAGGGGAAGACCAGCCCCAGCATTTT; cdr3_aa: CASRYLPGEDQPQHF; clone_size: -; v_call: TRBV5-1; j_call: TRBJ1-5; d_call: -
cdr3_nt: TGTGCCACCAGTGATGACGGACAGGAGCAGTTCTTC; cdr3_aa: CATSDDGQEQFF; clone_size: -; v_call: TRBV24-1; j_call: TRBJ2-1; d_call: -
cdr3_nt: TGTGCCAGCAGCTCCTATCGGCGGGAGGGCCCTGGCAATGAGCAGTTCTTC; cdr3_aa: CASSSYRREGPGNEQFF; clone_size: -; v_call: TRBV9; j_call: TRBJ2-1; d_call: TRBD2
cdr3_nt: TGTGCCAGTAGTTTCTGGACAGGGGCAACTAATGAAAAACTGTTTTTT; cdr3_aa: CASSFWTGATNEKLFF; clone_size: -; v_call: TRBV19; j_call: TRBJ1-4; d_call: TRBD1
cdr3_nt: TGCAGTGCTAGTGGACTAGCGGGAGTGGACTACAATGAGCAGTTCTTC; cdr3_aa: CSASGLAGVDYNEQFF; clone_size: -; v_call: TRBV20-1; j_call: TRBJ2-1; d_call: TRBD2
cdr3_nt: TGTGCCAGCAGCCATTACCGGTCGGTGACAGGGATTATGAACACTGAAGCTTTCTTT; cdr3_aa: CASSHYRSVTGIMNTEAFF; clone_size: -; v_call: TRBV7-8; j_call: TRBJ1-1; d_call: TRBD1
cdr3_nt: TGTGCCAGCTGGGACAGGGGGCAAGGACAGCCCCAGCATTTT; cdr3_aa: CASWDRGQGQPQHF; clone_size: once; v_call: TRBV28; j_call: TRBJ1-5; d_call: TRBD1
cdr3_nt: TGTGCCAGCAGCCCCCTACGCGGGAGAGGGACCGGGGAGCTGTTTTTT; cdr3_aa: CASSPLRGRGTGELFF; clone_size: once; v_call: TRBV13; j_call: TRBJ2-2; d_call: TRBD2
cdr3_nt: TGTGCCAGCAGCCAAATATACAATGAGCAGTTCTTC; cdr3_aa: CASSQIYNEQFF; clone_size: once; v_call: TRBV14; j_call: TRBJ2-1; d_call: -
cdr3_nt: TGTGCCAGCAGTTACTCAAATACTGAAGTTTTCTTT; cdr3_aa: CASSYSNTEVFF; clone_size: -; v_call: TRBV6-5; j_call: TRBJ1-1; d_call: -